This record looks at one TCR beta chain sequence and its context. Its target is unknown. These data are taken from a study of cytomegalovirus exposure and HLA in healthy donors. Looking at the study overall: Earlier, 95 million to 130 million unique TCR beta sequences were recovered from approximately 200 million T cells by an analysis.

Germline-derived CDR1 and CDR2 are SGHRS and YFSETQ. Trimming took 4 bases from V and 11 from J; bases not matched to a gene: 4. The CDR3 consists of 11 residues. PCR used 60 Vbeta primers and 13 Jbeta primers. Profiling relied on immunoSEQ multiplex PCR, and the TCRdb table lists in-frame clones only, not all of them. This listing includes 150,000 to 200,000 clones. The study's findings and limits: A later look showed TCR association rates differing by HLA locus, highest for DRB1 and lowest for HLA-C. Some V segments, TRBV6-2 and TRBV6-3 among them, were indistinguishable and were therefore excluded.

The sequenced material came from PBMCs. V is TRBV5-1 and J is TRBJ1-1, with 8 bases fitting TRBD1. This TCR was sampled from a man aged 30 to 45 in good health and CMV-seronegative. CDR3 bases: TGCGCCAGCAGCCCGGGGGACAGGGCTTTCTTT. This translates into CASSPGDRAFF.